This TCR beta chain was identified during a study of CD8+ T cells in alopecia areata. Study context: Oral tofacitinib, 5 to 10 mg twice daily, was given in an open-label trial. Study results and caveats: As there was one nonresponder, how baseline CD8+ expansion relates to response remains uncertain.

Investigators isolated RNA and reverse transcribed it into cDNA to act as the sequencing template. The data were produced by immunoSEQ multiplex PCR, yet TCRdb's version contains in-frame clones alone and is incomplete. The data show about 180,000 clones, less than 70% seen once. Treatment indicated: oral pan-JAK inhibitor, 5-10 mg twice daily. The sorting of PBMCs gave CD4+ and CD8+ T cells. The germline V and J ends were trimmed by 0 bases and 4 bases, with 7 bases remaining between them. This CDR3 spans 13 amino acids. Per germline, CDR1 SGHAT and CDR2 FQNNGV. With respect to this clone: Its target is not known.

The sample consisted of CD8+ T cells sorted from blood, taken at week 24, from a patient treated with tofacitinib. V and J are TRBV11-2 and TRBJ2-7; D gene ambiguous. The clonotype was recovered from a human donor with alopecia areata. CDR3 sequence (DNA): TGTGCCAGCAGCTTAGAAGGGCTTTACGAGCAGTACTTC. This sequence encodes CASSLEGLYEQYF. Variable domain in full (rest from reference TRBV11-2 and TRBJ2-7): EAGVAQSPRYKIIEKRQSVAFWCNPISGHATLYWYQQILGQGPKLLIQFQNNGVVDDSQLPKDRFSAERLKGVDSTLKIQPAKLEDSAVYLCASSLEGLYEQYFGPGTRLTVT.